This TCR beta chain is drawn from a study of regulatory T cells in long-lasting Graves disease. General study points: Among persistent patients, a larger number of public clonotypes were shared (about 2,800) than among newly diagnosed patients (roughly 970).

This clonotype showed up just a few times. The antigen is undetermined. Researchers made TCR beta libraries by using iRepertoire HTBI primers and running Arm-PCR on CDR3 regions. MiXCR was run by TCRdb on the multiplex PCR reads, yielding one entry per CDR3 protein. The table lists roughly 320,000 distinct CDR3 sequences, around 17% of them singletons. Time point in this sample: newly diagnosed GD, antithyroid drugs for less than 3 months. The authors made the TCR library using RNA they extracted from PBMCs. The sample also formed part of further work on T cells in Graves' hyperthyroidism and ophthalmopathy. That report notes: Newly diagnosed hyperthyroidism, duration under 2 months, in patients aged 18 to 65.

This sample comprised peripheral blood mononuclear cells (PBMCs), obtained at new diagnosis, from a patient treated with antithyroid drugs. The TCR originated in a man in his forties with Graves disease.

CDR3 coding DNA: TGTGCCAGCAGCATCCCCGGGACGGCCGAGCAGTACTTC. Amino acid sequence: CASSIPGTAEQYF. This chain uses TRBV7-9 with TRBJ2-7; D possibly matches TRBD1 or TRBD2 (5 bases each). The germline V and J ends were trimmed by 5 bases and 6 bases, with 14 bases remaining between them. Germline-derived CDR1 and CDR2 are SEHNR and FQNEAQ (reference sequence). This CDR3 has 13 residues.